The text below deals with one TCR beta chain. This sample was taken from a study of CD8 T cells in Susac syndrome. RNA in amounts of about 0.45 to 1 ug was reverse transcribed with random hexamers. An immunoSEQ multiplex PCR generated amplified TCR beta CDR3 products spanning 54 Vbeta and 13 Jbeta. Each CDR3 protein is one row after TCRdb ran MiXCR on the immunoSEQ multiplex PCR reads. The table lists a few hundred thousand distinct CDR3 sequences, about 95% of them singletons. The length of the CDR3 is 12 residues. V shed 7 bases, J shed 0 bases, and the junction held 3 bases outside the gene matches. Per the germline V gene, CDR1 is SQVTM and CDR2 is ANQGSEA.

The chain combines TRBV29-1 with TRBJ2-7; 7 bases map to TRBD1. This sequence originates from a human donor with multiple sclerosis. Material: CD4+ T cells from PBMCs. The chain's CDR3 is CSATGSSYEQYF. The CDR3 nucleotides are TGCAGCGCGACAGGGAGCTCCTACGAGCAGTACTTC.